The 9 T cell receptor beta chains below were found in one sample sequenced in a study of cytomegalovirus exposure and HLA in healthy donors. The primer mix had 60 Vbeta and 13 Jbeta primers. Sequencing used immunoSEQ multiplex PCR; TCRdb keeps in-frame clones, though not all of them. The sample carries roughly 160,000 clones, approximately 84% recorded once. The sample comprised PBMCs. The receptors originated from a woman aged 45-60 years in good health and CMV-seropositive.

The CDR3 DNA is TGTGCCAGTAGTATGGCAGTGGATCAGCCCCAGCATTTT. Protein sequence: CASSMAVDQPQHF. This sequence joins TRBV19 and TRBJ1-5; no clear D. Germline V gene lookup returns CDR1 LNHDA and CDR2 SQIVND (reference sequence). Trimming took 3 bases from V and 5 from J, leaving 8 bases between them. The CDR3 runs to 13 residues.

The V call is TRBV2, the J call TRBJ1-2; 7 nucleotides agree with TRBD1. The V gene's germline CDR1 is SNHLY and CDR2 FYNNEI. The CDR3 runs 16 residues. Losses at the gene ends were 4 bases for V and 2 bases for J; bases not matched to a gene: 10. CDR3 DNA sequence: TGTGCCAGCAGTGCCTCTGCCGGGACAGCGAACTATGGCTACACCTTC. Amino acids: CASSASAGTANYGYTF.

This chain connects TRBV5-4 to TRBJ1-1; D is possibly TRBD1 (6 bases). This CDR3 is 15 amino acids long. The V gene lost 4 bases and the J gene lost 2 bases, with 15 bases spanning the gap. The germline gives CDR1 SGHNT, CDR2 YYREEE (reference sequence). CDR3: CASSPGGRGNTEAFF. CDR3 bases: TGTGCCAGCAGCCCGGGGGGCAGGGGAAACACTGAAGCTTTCTTT.

The V call is TRBV2, the J call TRBJ1-4; 8 nucleotides line up with TRBD1. Germline assignment: CDR1 SNHLY and CDR2 FYNNEI. The CDR3 is 17 amino acids. Losses at the gene ends were 7 bases for V and 5 bases for J; bases not matched to a gene: 15. In DNA form, the CDR3 reads TGTGCCAGCAATCGGGACAGGACCTGGGGGGGAAATGAAAAACTGTTTTTT. Protein sequence: CASNRDRTWGGNEKLFF.

This clone was counted a single time. The chain is built from TRBV5-4 and TRBJ2-1, with D hard to call. Germline V gene sequence: CDR1 SGHNT, CDR2 YYREEE (reference sequence). Trimming stripped 3 bases from V and 0 bases from J, with 4 bases between. The CDR3 loop spans 13 amino acids. Here the CDR3 DNA reads TGTGCCAGCAGCTGGCTCTCCTACAATGAGCAGTTCTTC. Encoded protein: CASSWLSYNEQFF.

The V gene is TRBV18, the J gene TRBJ2-6; 7 bases line up with TRBD1. CDR1 is KGHSH and CDR2 is LQKENI in the germline V gene. The CDR3 sequence is 16 residues long. The V and J ends lost 3 bases and 2 bases, in that order; junction bases with no gene match: 4. The CDR3 sequence is CASSPNQGAGANVLTF. CDR3 DNA: TGTGCCAGCTCACCCAATCAGGGGGCTGGGGCCAACGTCCTGACTTTC.

Of note for this clone: The germline gene is not matched at one end of the junction; a read error may be the cause. This chain connects TRBV7-9 to TRBJ1-5; TRBD1 aligns across 10 bases. There are 15 residues in the CDR3. Germline lookup yields CDR1 SEHNR and CDR2 FQNEAQ (reference sequence). CDR3 sequence: CSSSAGTGDHQPQHF. CDR3 in DNA: TGTTCCAGCAGCGCAGGGACAGGGGACCATCAGCCCCAGCATTTT.

CDR3 sequence: CASSPGGGPQETQYF. The CDR3 DNA follows: TGTGCCAGCAGCCCGGGCGGGGGGCCTCAAGAGACCCAGTACTTC. The V call is TRBV9, the J call TRBJ2-5; TRBD2 matches at 8 bases. Trimming removed 4 bases from V and 2 bases from J; junction bases left unmatched: 7. The CDR3 spans 15 residues. CDR1 SGDLS and CDR2 YYNGEE come from the germline V gene.

This clone was recorded a few times. This chain links TRBV11-3 with TRBJ1-5, with D unresolved. V shed 3 bases and J shed 5 bases, with 8 bases lying between them. Germline CDR1 and CDR2: SGHNT and YENEEA. The CDR3 runs to 13 residues. CDR3 protein: CASSLGRDQPQHF. The CDR3 nucleotides are TGTGCCAGCAGCTTGGGGAGAGATCAGCCCCAGCATTTT. Variable domain in full (rest from reference TRBV11-3 and TRBJ1-5): EAGVVQSPRYKIIEKKQPVAFWCNPISGHNTLYWYLQNLGQGPELLIRYENEEAVDDSQLPKDRFSAERLKGVDSTLKIQPAELGDSAVYLCASSLGRDQPQHFGDGTRLSIL.